This TCR beta chain was identified in a study of beta chain features in type 1 diabetes (dated by TCRdb to about 2018). As for the study more broadly: No differences in mean age, gender distribution, total cell number or subset yield were found between patients and healthy donors. A total of over 90,000,000 sorted cells were examined across all samples, and a strong correlation was observed between cell number per subset and RNA yield. The study compared TCRB repertoires of sorted circulating CD4+ T cell subsets between recently diagnosed type 1 diabetes patients and matched healthy donors. Naive and central memory subsets were obtained from all 30 or so donors, but regulatory and stem cell-like memory subsets were isolated from only 8 patients and 8 healthy donors.

Taken from the germline V gene, the CDR1 and CDR2 loops are MDHEN and SYDVKM. Taken from cysteine to phenylalanine, the CDR3 has 17 residues. The High Capacity cDNA Reverse Transcription Kit was used to reverse transcribe all of the isolated RNA, meaning that expressed TCRB transcripts were what got sequenced. Deep immunoSEQ sequencing was applied to naive, central memory and regulatory T cell samples, giving an average of roughly 3.5 million total reads per sample. Sorted cells were lysed in RLT buffer and RNA was extracted with DNase-treated RNeasy Micro or Mini kits, depending on cell number. Each cell subset was processed separately to prevent cross-contamination, with patient and healthy donor samples processed together. TCRB sequences were amplified from cDNA with the immunoSEQ multiplex PCR, producing 87-bp fragments spanning the CDR3 region. The amplicons were sequenced using the Illumina HiSeq platform. On the study's bioinformatics: Synthetic template baselines were used to correct PCR bias computationally, reads within Hamming distance 2 were collapsed, and singletons that could not be merged were discarded. Reads were aligned against IMGT so that V, D and J genes, CDR3 length and insertions or deletions at six rearrangement sites could be assigned. Within each subset, clonotype counts were normalized to the number of sorted cells before true diversity and Gini coefficients were calculated with the tcR R package. Repertoire sharing was quantified using the overlap coefficient calculated on TCRB nucleotide sequences. This is the immuneACCESS table as TCRdb keeps it, with only in-frame sequences that have V and J called. A part of the clones is gone; compared with another copy, unresolved V genes explain less than half, and the rest is unexplained. V and J calls and clone size are given by that table; D and trimming were obtained from the DNA. In all, the sample holds 130,000 to 150,000 clones, and 6.5% to 8.5% of those were seen once. About 1.4% of the sample is held by the ten biggest clonotypes.

A few counts support this clone. This clone's antigen is unknown. No DNA is shown, since the ends of the CDR3 on it are uncertain; the CDR3 is the one TCRdb lists. From each donor, a single peripheral blood sample of approximately 0.11 L on average was drawn into heparinised tubes. Naive, central memory, regulatory and stem cell-like memory CD4+ T cells were sorted on a BD FACSAria II using a panel including CD45RO, CCR7, CD25, CD127, CD95 and CD27. Every sorted population had a purity above 98%. PBMCs were separated immediately by Lymphoprep density gradient centrifugation and were stained directly, without being cultured. So that batch effects would be minimized, each experiment stained and sorted samples in pairs, pairing one healthy donor with one patient. Findings and caveats that apply to the study as a whole: Because cDNA rather than genomic DNA was sequenced, highly expressing activated cells could have been over-represented, although no difference in activation and CD3 levels was found between groups. Naive, central memory and regulatory TCRB repertoires appeared to be more similar among patients than among healthy donors. A moderate but significant shortening of TCRB CDR3 length was observed in type 1 diabetes patients in all four CD4+ subsets. At VDJ recombination sites, type 1 diabetes patients had fewer insertions and more deleted nucleotides, which implies abnormalities in thymic rearrangement. Shorter templates might be favored by PCR, yet because patient and control samples were amplified and corrected together, any such skew would affect both groups equally. Only small numbers of individuals were included in the HLA sub-analyses, which left unresolved whether HLA type had any influence on TCRB rearrangement.

The receptor chain draws on TRBV28 and TRBJ2-7; the DNA was not used to check the table's D call, TRBD2. The receptor was isolated from a woman in her twenties or thirties in good health. The sequenced sample consisted of central memory CD4+ T cells from blood. The CDR3 sequence is CASRVGGGAFGLRGPEF.